The rows below give T cell receptor beta chains drawn from one sample of a study of cytomegalovirus exposure and HLA in healthy donors. TCRdb keeps only in-frame clones here, not all; method: immunoSEQ multiplex PCR. This table holds some 150,000 clones, over 75% found once. Sequencing was carried out using PBMCs. Receptors originate from a man aged 35 to 55 in good health and CMV-seronegative. The CDR3 runs from the conserved cysteine through the conserved F or W. Each record gives: J gene, V gene, CDR3 protein.

j_gene: TRBJ1-1
v_gene: TRBV19
CDR3aa: CASSWPNTEAFF

j_gene: TRBJ1-1
v_gene: TRBV7-2
CDR3aa: CASSLGGEVAKAFF

j_gene: TRBJ2-7
v_gene: TRBV5-1
CDR3aa: CASSYRDRGQEQYF

j_gene: TRBJ1-4
v_gene: TRBV10-1
CDR3aa: CASSASNEKLFF

j_gene: TRBJ1-1
v_gene: TRBV9
CDR3aa: CASSVTGSSEAFF

j_gene: TRBJ1-5
v_gene: TRBV19
CDR3aa: CASSRAGPSNQPQHF

j_gene: TRBJ2-3
v_gene: TRBV5-1
CDR3aa: CASSLAGLHTQYF

j_gene: TRBJ1-4
v_gene: TRBV7-6
CDR3aa: CASSFRTGGRSQEKLFF

j_gene: TRBJ2-2
v_gene: TRBV27
CDR3aa: CASSLRLAAPYTGELFF

j_gene: TRBJ2-5
v_gene: TRBV5-6
CDR3aa: CASSPIRRKETQYF

j_gene: .
v_gene: TRBV19
CDR3aa: CASSIPGGAYEQYF

j_gene: TRBJ1-1
v_gene: TRBV7-9
CDR3aa: CASSYSGEGTEAFF

j_gene: TRBJ2-5
v_gene: TRBV6-1
CDR3aa: CASSDPGLAGKETQYF

j_gene: TRBJ1-5
v_gene: TRBV30
CDR3aa: CAWGTGGEQPQHF

j_gene: TRBJ2-7
v_gene: TRBV2
CDR3aa: CASSEWSNEQYF

j_gene: TRBJ2-7
v_gene: TRBV6-5
CDR3aa: CASSYQDRIYEQYF

j_gene: TRBJ1-6
v_gene: TRBV7-9
CDR3aa: CASSLGGTGVNSPLHF

j_gene: TRBJ2-7
v_gene: TRBV6-1
CDR3aa: CASRSGTDSYEQYF

j_gene: TRBJ2-2
v_gene: TRBV5-6
CDR3aa: CASSLGLAGNTGELFF

j_gene: TRBJ1-6
v_gene: TRBV28
CDR3aa: CASAWVGTGGKRLHF

j_gene: TRBJ1-1
v_gene: TRBV5-1
CDR3aa: CASSLELNTEAFF

j_gene: TRBJ2-2
v_gene: TRBV11-2
CDR3aa: CASSSRGTGAGELFF

j_gene: TRBJ2-5
v_gene: TRBV6-6
CDR3aa: CASRLTSGGGEETQYF

j_gene: TRBJ1-1
v_gene: TRBV6-5
CDR3aa: CASSSPDRGSTEAFF

j_gene: TRBJ2-1
v_gene: TRBV12-5
CDR3aa: CASGFRADNEQFF

j_gene: TRBJ2-1
v_gene: TRBV7-9
CDR3aa: CASSSHPTSGGLNEQFF

j_gene: TRBJ2-7
v_gene: TRBV27
CDR3aa: CASDAGTGSYEQYF

j_gene: TRBJ1-1
v_gene: TRBV29-1
CDR3aa: CSVIGLRDTEAFF

j_gene: TRBJ2-7
v_gene: TRBV5-8
CDR3aa: CASSLEPGGYEQYF

j_gene: TRBJ1-5
v_gene: TRBV5-8
CDR3aa: CASSPRAPQHF

j_gene: TRBJ2-1
v_gene: TRBV5-1
CDR3aa: CASSFRMETGGNEQFF

j_gene: TRBJ1-1
v_gene: TRBV5-4
CDR3aa: CASSADRGPTAEAFF

j_gene: TRBJ2-7
v_gene: TRBV7-6
CDR3aa: CASSLAIGGRLNEQYF

j_gene: TRBJ2-7
v_gene: TRBV6-5
CDR3aa: CASSYSRDSSYEQYF

j_gene: TRBJ2-2
v_gene: TRBV9
CDR3aa: CASSEAGGPHTGELFF

j_gene: TRBJ1-2
v_gene: TRBV5-6
CDR3aa: CASSSGQFYGYTF

j_gene: TRBJ2-1
v_gene: TRBV7-6
CDR3aa: CASSLEMVRINEQFF